This T cell receptor beta chain was obtained from a study of T cells in Graves' hyperthyroidism and ophthalmopathy. Overall study findings and caveats: Ophthalmopathy was model-predicted a median about 6 months pre-onset. Blood shared most expanded thyroid clonotypes above 0.001.

Turning to this clonotype: Its antigen is currently unknown.

TCR beta CDR3 sequences were amplified from RNA transcripts. A set of HTBI primers served as the primers for a first-round RT-PCR of the TCR CDR3. MiXCR, run by TCRdb on the multiplex PCR reads, gives a single entry per CDR3 protein. The sample shows approximately 300,000 distinct CDR3 sequences, 15% to 20% of them seen only once. Isolation of PBMCs was performed on around 9.8 ml fresh peripheral blood. Germline loops: CDR1 ENHRY, CDR2 SYGVKD. This CDR3 contains 13 residues. J lost 3 bases, V lost 8 bases, and 4 bases had no gene match. Specimen: blood. This clonotype was sampled from a man in his fifties or sixties with Graves' ophthalmopathy. The V gene is TRBV10-3, the J gene TRBJ2-7, with 10 nucleotides matching TRBD2. CDR3 DNA: TGTGCCATCGGGACTAGCGAGAACTACGAGCAGTACTTC. It is translated as CAIGTSENYEQYF.